The subject of this entry is one T cell receptor (beta chain). The specificity of this receptor is unknown. A junction end diverges from the germline sequence, so it may reflect a read error. This sample was taken from a study of blood T cells in healthy people across ages (dated by TCRdb to between 2014 and 2017). Looking at the study overall: Template switching captured roughly one uniquely barcoded TCR beta cDNA molecule per two T cells in model experiments. Age-related changes in TCR beta repertoire diversity were measured in the study by deep sequencing normalized with unique cDNA molecular identifiers. The donors were divided into four age groups: young (average around 15 years), middle-aged (about 39), aged (approximately 64) and long-lived (about 80). To avoid experimental bias, donors of different ages were randomly spread across the sequencing lanes. The study analyzed two additional independent replicas of 1 million unique cDNA reads from the same blood draw for two donors, one aged 18 to 30 and one aged 80 or older. The investigation overall reported the following: Because donor CMV infection status was unknown, age-related changes in expanded clonotypes were potentially confounded. Estimates of total diversity based on one million sequenced T cells were considered lower bounds and underestimates. As age increased, observed TCR beta diversity per million T cells dropped in a roughly linear way, and a significant reduction was already evident by age 40. The percentage of naive T cells measured by flow cytometry correlated strongly with observed TCR beta diversity. Compared with the aged group, more naive CD4+ T cells, fewer expanded clones and increased TCR diversity were shown by the long-lived group, suggesting age selection. Bulk unsorted PBMC profiling prevented conclusive comparison of naive and antigen-experienced compartments.

Library method: 5' RACE. This sample was sequenced with an Illumina HiSeq 2500. A second PCR of roughly 7 to 11 cycles was performed with a sample-barcoded 5' primer and a J-beta primer mix. A template-switch 5' adaptor carrying 12 random nucleotides introduced a unique molecular identifier onto each TCR beta cDNA molecule. At least 2.5 million CDR3-containing paired-end reads were obtained from each sample. All of the RNA was converted into first-strand cDNA using the Mint cDNA synthesis kit, with a TRBC-specific oligonucleotide serving as the primer. Following uracil-DNA glycosylase treatment, all cDNA underwent a first 18-cycle PCR with the universal primers M1SS and BC2_uni_R. Concerning the study's data processing: Normalization of each sample was performed by random selection of 1 million high-quality reads, each carrying a distinct molecular identifier. Instead of being binned into consensus sequences, reads that shared molecular identifiers were thrown out. MiTCR, set to a Q25 quality threshold and the strictest error-elimination algorithm, was used for CDR3 identification, clonotype clustering and error correction. A nonparametric unseen species model with Euler transformation was used to estimate lower-bound total TCR beta diversity. The raw public reads went through TCRdb reprocessing: fastp at Q25, MiXCR clone calling, in-frame beta chains kept. CDR3 protein duplicates are merged, each entry listing the most common genes and DNA. TCRdb, rather than the study authors, made the V and J calls. The sample table lists 1.5 million to 2 million distinct CDR3 sequences, roughly a third of them with a count of one. Together, the top ten hold roughly 10% of the sample.

Donors were a few dozen systemically healthy Caucasian individuals from Russia aged roughly 6 to 100 years. Each donor gave 8 to 10 milliliters of peripheral blood, drawn into EDTA-treated Vacutainer tubes. PBMCs were isolated by Ficoll-Paque density-gradient centrifugation, with at least 6 million obtained per sample. Total RNA, at least 5 micrograms per sample, was extracted from PBMCs with Trizol reagent. Naive CD45RAhigh/CD27high T cell percentages were measured by flow cytometry on a PBMC aliquot from every donor. Its CDR3 holds 13 amino acids, cysteine through phenylalanine. Only the CDR3 portion is preserved as DNA: 39 bases, with reading frame beginning at the first base.

Sequencing used blood. This sequence was found in a woman under 40 in good health. Rearrangement joined TRBV12-3 or TRBV12-4 to TRBJ2-5, and 11 bases in between align with TRBD2. DNA sequence: TGTGCCAGCACTAGCGGGGGGCAAGGGACCCAGTACTTC. Translated, it gives CASTSGGQGTQYF.